This T cell receptor (beta chain) was profiled in a study of blood T cell repertoires in COVID-19. Study context: Acute and convalescent COVID-19 samples came from the United States, Italy and Spain.

As handled by the study authors: From reference gene primer amplification, estimates of nucleated cell counts were derived. The table came from immunoSEQ multiplex PCR; TCRdb's copy has only in-frame clones and leaves some out. V and J calls and clone size are as listed in that table; D and trimming were resolved from the DNA. This sample has 110,000 to 150,000 clones; more than 75% occur once, and the top ten carry more than 5%. This clone was observed once. Germline CDR1 and CDR2: MDHEN and SYDVKM. This CDR3 is 14 amino acids long. The trim removed 11 bases at V and 4 bases at J, leaving 10 bases unmatched. Each participant's cohort was designated according to participant-reported clinical history.

The chain combines TRBV28 with TRBJ1-3; 8 bases match TRBD1. The sample taken for sequencing was PBMCs or T cells enriched from blood (not recorded which). The source is a woman in her forties or fifties who had recovered from COVID-19. The CDR3 bases are TGTGCCGCCATCACAGGGGGACCAGGAAACACCATATATTTT. Its protein is CAAITGGPGNTIYF.